The 17 T cell receptor beta chains below were found in one sample sequenced in a study of read filtering for tumor transcriptome and immune sequencing. This library used around 400 ng RNA and molecular barcoded adaptors spanning alpha/delta and beta/gamma chains. TCRdb reanalysed the reads using MiXCR and keeps one entry per CDR3 protein. The sample lists roughly 27,000 distinct CDR3 sequences, about 15% occurring once. Sequenced material: a population of CD138-negative cells sorted from bone marrow. The receptors originated from a donor over 35 with multiple myeloma.

The table lists this clonotype with many counts. The rearrangement uses TRBV14 and TRBJ2-5, with 9 bases that match TRBD2. The ends lost 0 bases at V and 5 bases at J; junction bases unmatched: 13. The CDR3 has 18 residues. The germline CDR1 and CDR2 sequences are SGHDN and FVKESK. The CDR3 region is CASSQEFGIAGEWETQYF. CDR3 DNA sequence: TGTGCCAGCAGCCAAGAATTTGGGATAGCGGGAGAGTGGGAGACCCAGTACTTC.

This clonotype was recorded many times. An end of the junction does not agree with germline; a read error may underlie this. This chain joins TRBV7-7 and TRBJ2-3; the D call may be TRBD1 or TRBD2 (6 bases each). CDR1 and CDR2 from the germline V gene are SSHAT and FNYEAQ (reference sequence). The CDR3 contains 16 residues. CDR3 amino acids: CASSPSGGGGTDTQYF. The CDR3 region has the DNA TGTGCTAGCAGCCCCTCCGGGGGCGGGGGCACAGATACGCAGTATTTT.

In this sample, this clonotype turned up a few times. A read error may explain this, as a much larger clone is one base away. The chain is built from TRBV7-2 and TRBJ2-5, with 10 bases that match TRBD2. V shed 7 bases and J 5 bases; nucleotides not matched to a gene: 13. This CDR3 has 16 amino acids. The V gene's germline CDR1 is SGHTA and CDR2 FQGNSA. This CDR3 reads CASTRGPSGRGETQYF. CDR3 in DNA: TGTGCCAGCACCCGAGGACCTAGCGGGAGAGGGGAGACCCAGTACTTC.

In its sample, this clonotype was seen many times. The chain is built from TRBV29-1 and TRBJ2-1, with 13 bases fitting TRBD2. Unmatched junction bases numbered 8, after V lost 4 bases and J lost 5 bases. The germline gives CDR1 SQVTM, CDR2 ANQGSEA. This CDR3 is built from 16 residues. The CDR3 nucleotides are TGCAGCGTTGGCCAACTAGCGGGAGGGTTCGACAATGAGCAGTTCTTC. This sequence encodes CSVGQLAGGFDNEQFF.

Comment on this clonotype: A much larger clone lies a single base off, so this may be a read error. The gene calls are TRBV2 and TRBJ2-2; D gene unclear. This CDR3 spans 13 amino acids. Germline V CDR1 and CDR2: SNHLY, FYNNEI. V was pared by 7 bases and J by 3 bases, with 9 bases between. The CDR3 nucleotides are TGTGCCAGCACAGGACGGTACACCGGGGAGCTGTTTTTT. Translated: CASTGRYTGELFF.

A few counts support this clonotype. The genes are TRBV5-6 and TRBJ1-1; TRBD1 is a possible D gene (5 bases). Germline loops: CDR1 SGHDT, CDR2 YYEEEE. This CDR3 region has 13 residues. V gave up 4 bases and J gave up 4 bases, with 11 bases separating them. CDR3 sequence (DNA): TGTGCCAGCAGCGTCGGGGGACTCACTGAAGCTTTCTTT. It yields the protein CASSVGGLTEAFF.

This clonotype was counted ten times or more. V is TRBV7-3 and J is TRBJ1-1; D not certain. The CDR3 extends over 13 amino acids. V was shortened by 4 bases and J by 1 base, with 7 bases between the two germline ends. Germline CDR1 reads SGHTA; CDR2 reads FQGTGA. In nucleotides, the CDR3 is TGTGCCAGCAGCTCCGGAGGGAACACTGAAGCTTTCTTT. Encoded protein: CASSSGGNTEAFF.

This clonotype was seen at least ten times. The chain couples TRBV6-1 to TRBJ2-1, with 12 bases lining up with TRBD2. Germline V gene data show CDR1 as MNHNS and CDR2 as SASEGT. Trimming at V came to 6 bases and at J to 7 bases, leaving 7 bases not matched to a gene. CDR3 length: 15 residues. The CDR3 protein is CASSVRTSGINEQFF. The DNA of the CDR3 is TGTGCCAGCAGCGTGAGGACTAGCGGGATAAATGAGCAGTTCTTC.

This clonotype was counted many times. CDR3 in amino acids: CSVERSGNEDTQYF. In nucleotides, the CDR3 is TGCAGCGTTGAGAGGAGCGGGAATGAAGATACGCAGTATTTT. The chain couples TRBV29-1 to TRBJ2-3, with TRBD2 matching 7 bases. The CDR3 consists of 14 residues. J gave up 5 bases and V 3 bases, and 8 bases lay outside the gene matches. From germline, CDR1 is SQVTM and CDR2 ANQGSEA.

This clonotype was observed at least ten times. V usage is TRBV5-5 and J usage is TRBJ2-6, with D maybe TRBD1 (5 bases). This CDR3 contains 18 residues. Trimming cost V 0 bases and J 2 bases, with 15 bases left between them. Germline CDR1 is SGHKS and CDR2 is YYEKEE (reference sequence). The CDR3 loop reads CASSLVGQGTTGANVLTF. CDR3 coding DNA: TGTGCCAGCAGCTTGGTAGGGCAGGGAACGACTGGGGCCAACGTCCTGACTTTC.

This clonotype was observed at least ten times. The V gene is TRBV6-5, the J gene TRBJ2-3; possible D gene TRBD1, 6 bases. Germline V lookup: CDR1 MNHEY, CDR2 SVGAGI. The CDR3 runs to 14 residues. V gave up 6 bases and J gave up 1 base, with 11 bases separating them. The CDR3 DNA reads TGTGCCAGCAGCCGGACAGACCGCACAGATACGCAGTATTTT. Protein sequence: CASSRTDRTDTQYF.

In its sample, this clonotype was seen many times. This chain connects TRBV7-2 to TRBJ2-1, with TRBD2 matching 7 bases. Germline-derived CDR1 and CDR2 are SGHTA and FQGNSA. The V segment lost 6 bases and the J segment 6 bases; nucleotides outside the gene matches: 14. The CDR3 sequence is 16 residues long. The CDR3 loop reads CASSPNLAERGNEQFF. DNA for the CDR3: TGTGCCAGCAGTCCCAACCTAGCGGAGAGGGGCAATGAGCAGTTCTTC. Combining the CDR3 with reference TRBV7-2 and TRBJ2-1 gives the whole variable domain GAGVSQSPSNKVTEKGKDVELRCDPISGHTALYWYRQSLGQGLEFLIYFQGNSAPDKSGLPSDRFSAERTGGSVSTLTIQRTQQEDSAVYLCASSPNLAERGNEQFFGPGTRLTVL.

This clonotype was detected many times. The chain uses TRBV11-2 and TRBJ2-1; 7 bases are a match to TRBD2. This CDR3 is 14 amino acids long. Germline values: CDR1 SGHAT, CDR2 FQNNGV. Trimming at V came to 2 bases and at J to 7 bases, leaving 5 bases not matched to a gene. CDR3 coding DNA: TGTGCCAGCAGCTTATCCACTAGCGCGAATGAGCAGTTCTTC. Its protein product is CASSLSTSANEQFF.

Within the sample, this clonotype is medium-sized. V and J are TRBV9 and TRBJ2-3, with 7 bases fitting TRBD1. V trimming: 4 bases; J trimming: 0 bases; junction bases outside the gene matches: 17. This CDR3 has 19 residues. The V gene's germline CDR1 is SGDLS and CDR2 YYNGEE. The CDR3 nucleotides read TGTGCCAGCAGCCCCATTGGACAGGACCCACGCCGAAGCACAGATACGCAGTATTTT. This sequence encodes CASSPIGQDPRRSTDTQYF.

The chain couples TRBV18 to TRBJ2-7; D remains unclear. Germline V CDR1 and CDR2: KGHSH, LQKENI. V was shortened by 3 bases and J by 0 bases, with 9 bases between the two germline ends. This CDR3 comprises 14 residues. The CDR3: CASSPVTLSYEQYF. As DNA, the CDR3 is TGTGCCAGCTCACCCGTGACACTCTCCTACGAGCAGTACTTC.

This clonotype was recorded at least ten times. The rearrangement uses TRBV18 and TRBJ1-3, with 7 positions matching TRBD1. Per the germline V gene, CDR1 is KGHSH and CDR2 is LQKENI. This CDR3 has 15 residues. V lost 3 bases and J lost 4; bases outside the gene matches: 6. The CDR3 region has the DNA TGTGCCAGCTCACCGGGACAGTTGAGAGGAAACACCATATATTTT. Translating gives CASSPGQLRGNTIYF.

This clonotype was observed many times. The genes are TRBV20-1 and TRBJ1-1; D is undetermined. Germline V lookup: CDR1 DFQATT, CDR2 SNEGSKA (reference sequence). The CDR3 runs 13 residues. The V end lost 0 bases, the J end lost 0 bases, and 5 bases lay between the germline ends. The CDR3 loop is CSAREVMNTEAFF. The CDR3 bases are TGCAGTGCTAGAGAAGTGATGAACACTGAAGCTTTCTTT.